This T cell receptor beta chain was recovered during a study of T cells after yellow fever vaccination. Study outcomes and limitations: Secondary responses were weaker yet peaked faster, day 5 versus 15. Booster samples showed a return of most primary-vaccination clones (almost 97% CD4, 88% CD8).

Using its own MiXCR run on the 5' RACE reads, TCRdb lists one record per CDR3 protein. Altogether about 320,000 distinct CDR3 sequences are present, around 4.3% being singletons, with the ten largest covering roughly a fifth. This clonotype occurred a few times. What it binds is unknown. The CDR3 totals 17 residues. From germline, CDR1 is SGHRS and CDR2 YFSETQ. Deletions cut 4 bases from V and 2 bases from J, with 22 bases between. The input for sequencing was PBMCs, taken 15 days after the yellow fever booster vaccination. The TCR originated in a man aged 18 to 30 who received the YFV17D yellow fever vaccine. The V gene is TRBV5-1, the J gene TRBJ2-7; either TRBD1 or TRBD2 may fit D (5 bases each). CDR3 residues: CASSNLHTGTDTYEQYF. CDR3 coding DNA: TGCGCCAGCAGCAACCTGCACACCGGGACGGACACCTACGAGCAGTACTTC. Looking up the rest from reference TRBV5-1 and TRBJ2-7 gives the full variable domain: KAGVTQTPRYLIKTRGQQVTLSCSPISGHRSVSWYQQTPGQGLQFLFEYFSETQRNKGNFPGRFSGRQFSNSRSEMNVSTLELGDSALYLCASSNLHTGTDTYEQYFGPGTRLTVT.